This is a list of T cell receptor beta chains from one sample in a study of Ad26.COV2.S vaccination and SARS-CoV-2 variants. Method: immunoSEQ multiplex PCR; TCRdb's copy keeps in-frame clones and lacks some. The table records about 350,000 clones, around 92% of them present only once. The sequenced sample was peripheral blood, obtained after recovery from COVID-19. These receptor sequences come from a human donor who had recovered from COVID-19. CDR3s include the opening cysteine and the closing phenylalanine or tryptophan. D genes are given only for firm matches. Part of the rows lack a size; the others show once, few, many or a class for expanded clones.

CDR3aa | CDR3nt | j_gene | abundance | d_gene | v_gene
CASRLALETQYF | TGTGCCAGCAGACTAGCCTTGGAGACCCAGTACTTC | TRBJ2-5 | NA | NA | TRBV2
CASSLVDRSNQPQHF | TGTGCCAGCAGCTTAGTTGACAGGAGCAATCAGCCCCAGCATTTT | TRBJ1-5 | NA | NA | TRBV7-2
CATSRDLGGNTIYF | TGTGCCACCAGCAGAGATCTGGGGGGCAACACCATATATTTT | TRBJ1-3 | NA | NA | TRBV15
CASSSGPDDNSPLHF | TGCGCCAGCAGCTCCGGGCCAGATGATAATTCACCCCTCCACTTT | TRBJ1-6 | NA | NA | TRBV5-1
CASSPPGSRSYNEQFF | TGTGCCAGCTCACCACCGGGCTCCCGCTCCTACAATGAGCAGTTCTTC | TRBJ2-1 | few | NA | TRBV18
CASSEGAGDSYEQYF | TGTGCCAGCAGCGAGGGGGCGGGGGACTCCTACGAGCAGTACTTC | TRBJ2-7 | NA | NA | TRBV9
CASSPTTGTGLNTEAFF | TGTGCCAGCAGCCCCACCACCGGGACAGGGCTGAACACTGAAGCTTTCTTT | TRBJ1-1 | NA | TRBD1 | TRBV7-2
CASRGPISNEQFF | TGTGCCAGTAGGGGGCCGATTTCCAATGAGCAGTTCTTC | TRBJ2-1 | NA | NA | TRBV19
CASSLGLAGPDGELFF | TGCGCCAGCAGCTTGGGACTAGCGGGGCCGGACGGGGAGCTGTTTTTT | TRBJ2-2 | NA | TRBD2 | TRBV5-1
CASIAGHSGNTIYF | TGTGCCAGTATAGCGGGGCACTCTGGAAACACCATATATTTT | TRBJ1-3 | NA | NA | TRBV19
CASNPGQGYNEQFF | TGCGCCAGCAACCCGGGACAGGGGTACAATGAGCAGTTCTTC | TRBJ2-1 | once | TRBD1 | TRBV5-1
CASSQTRDPGNTIYF | TGTGCCAGCAGCCAGACCAGGGATCCTGGAAACACCATATATTTT | TRBJ1-3 | NA | NA | TRBV3-1/TRBV3-2
CASRGQGGLFF | TGTGCCAGCAGGGGACAGGGCGGACTGTTTTTT | TRBJ1-4 | NA | TRBD1 | TRBV6-5
CASSYSSGAYEQYF | TGTGCCAGCAGTTACTCATCGGGGGCCTACGAGCAGTACTTC | TRBJ2-7 | NA | NA | TRBV6-6
CASSLGKGQSTQYF | TGTGCCAGCAGCTTAGGGAAGGGGCAGAGTACGCAGTATTTT | TRBJ2-3 | NA | NA | TRBV7-2
CASSVDRGRETQYF | TGTGCCAGCAGCGTCGACAGGGGAAGAGAGACCCAGTACTTC | TRBJ2-5 | NA | TRBD1 | TRBV9
CASSVAQGMRAEAFF | TGTGCCAGCAGTGTCGCACAGGGGATGAGGGCTGAAGCTTTCTTT | TRBJ1-1 | NA | TRBD1 | TRBV27
CASSEELGRNEKLFF | TGTGCCAGCAGTGAAGAACTAGGTCGAAACGAAAAACTGTTTTTT | TRBJ1-4 | NA | NA | TRBV2
CASSVGGNGANVLTF | TGTGCCAGCAGCGTAGGGGGGAACGGGGCCAACGTCCTGACTTTC | TRBJ2-6 | NA | NA | TRBV9
CASRRTTNEKLFF | TGTGCCAGCAGACGAACAACTAATGAAAAACTGTTTTTT | TRBJ1-4 | NA | NA | TRBV9
CASSPPGGRGPYGYTF | TGTGCCAGCAGTCCGCCCGGCGGCAGGGGGCCCTATGGCTACACCTTC | TRBJ1-2 | NA | TRBD1 | TRBV27
CASSGQTGNTIYF | TGCGCCAGCAGCGGACAGACCGGAAACACCATATATTTT | TRBJ1-3 | once | NA | TRBV10-1
CASTPQPQETQYF | TGTGCCAGCACGCCACAGCCCCAAGAGACCCAGTACTTC | TRBJ2-5 | NA | NA | TRBV2
CASSWGAEQFF | TGTGCCAGCAGCTGGGGAGCCGAGCAGTTCTTC | TRBJ2-1 | NA | NA | TRBV7-9
CASSENGDTQYF | TGTGCCAGCAGTGAGAACGGGGATACGCAGTATTTT | TRBJ2-3 | few | NA | TRBV2
CASSKPGTGKVGNTIYF | TGTGCCAGCTCCAAACCCGGGACAGGGAAGGTCGGAAACACCATATATTTT | TRBJ1-3 | NA | TRBD1 | TRBV2
CASSPPSARGKETQYF | TGTGCCAGCAGCCCTCCTTCGGCAAGGGGGAAGGAGACCCAGTACTTC | TRBJ2-5 | NA | NA | TRBV7-9
CASSREENYGYTF | TGCGCCAGCAGTCGTGAGGAAAACTATGGCTACACCTTC | TRBJ1-2 | NA | NA | TRBV5-1
CASSLLQGPYEQYF | TGCGCCAGCAGCTTGCTCCAGGGCCCCTACGAGCAGTACTTC | TRBJ2-7 | once | NA | TRBV5-1
CASSPGTSGGRVSYEQYF | TGTGCCAGCAGTCCCGGGACTAGCGGGGGGCGCGTCTCCTACGAGCAGTACTTC | TRBJ2-7 | NA | TRBD2 | TRBV6-6